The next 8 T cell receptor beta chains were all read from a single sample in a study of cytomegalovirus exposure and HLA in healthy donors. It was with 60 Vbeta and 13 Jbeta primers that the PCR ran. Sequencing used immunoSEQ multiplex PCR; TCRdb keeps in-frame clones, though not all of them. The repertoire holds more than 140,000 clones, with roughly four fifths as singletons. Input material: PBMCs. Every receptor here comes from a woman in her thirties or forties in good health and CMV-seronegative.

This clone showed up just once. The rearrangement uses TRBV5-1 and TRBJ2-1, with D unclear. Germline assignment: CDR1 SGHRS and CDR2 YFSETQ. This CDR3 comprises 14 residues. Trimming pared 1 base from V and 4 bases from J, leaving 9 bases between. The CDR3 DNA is TGCGCCAGCAGCTTGAATTCAGGTTACAATGAGCAGTTCTTC. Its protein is CASSLNSGYNEQFF. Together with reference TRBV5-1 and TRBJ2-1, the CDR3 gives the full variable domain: KAGVTQTPRYLIKTRGQQVTLSCSPISGHRSVSWYQQTPGQGLQFLFEYFSETQRNKGNFPGRFSGRQFSNSRSEMNVSTLELGDSALYLCASSLNSGYNEQFFGPGTRLTVL.

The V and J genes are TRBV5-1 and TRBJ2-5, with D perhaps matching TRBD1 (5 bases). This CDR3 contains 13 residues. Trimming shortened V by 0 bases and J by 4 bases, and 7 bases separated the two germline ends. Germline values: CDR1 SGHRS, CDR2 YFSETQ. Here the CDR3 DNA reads TGCGCCAGCAGCTTGGGGACACCAGAGACCCAGTACTTC. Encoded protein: CASSLGTPETQYF.

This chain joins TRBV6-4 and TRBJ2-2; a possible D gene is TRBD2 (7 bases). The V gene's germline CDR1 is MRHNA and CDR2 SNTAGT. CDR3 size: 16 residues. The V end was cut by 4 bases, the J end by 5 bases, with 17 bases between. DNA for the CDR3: TGTGCCAGCAGTGCAGAACTGGGGGGGCAGACCGGGGAGCTGTTTTTT. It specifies CASSAELGGQTGELFF.

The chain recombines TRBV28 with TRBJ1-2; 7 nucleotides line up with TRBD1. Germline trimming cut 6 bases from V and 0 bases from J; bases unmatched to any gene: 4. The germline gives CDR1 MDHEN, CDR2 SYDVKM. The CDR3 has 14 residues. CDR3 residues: CASRGTVTNYGYTF. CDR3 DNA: TGTGCCAGCAGAGGGACAGTCACTAACTATGGCTACACCTTC.

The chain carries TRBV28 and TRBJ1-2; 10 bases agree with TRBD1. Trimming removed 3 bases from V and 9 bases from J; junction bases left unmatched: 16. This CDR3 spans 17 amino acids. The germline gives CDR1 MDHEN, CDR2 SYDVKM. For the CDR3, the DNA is TGTGCCAGCAGTTTGTTCCCGGGACAGGGGATGGGGACGCGCTACACCTTC. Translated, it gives CASSLFPGQGMGTRYTF.

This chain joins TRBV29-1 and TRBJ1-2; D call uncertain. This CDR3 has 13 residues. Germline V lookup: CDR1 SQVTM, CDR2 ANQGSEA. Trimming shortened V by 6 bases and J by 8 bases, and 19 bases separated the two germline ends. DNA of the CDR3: TGCAGCGTGTCTCAGGTGCTCGCGGGAGGCTACACCTTC. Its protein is CSVSQVLAGGYTF.

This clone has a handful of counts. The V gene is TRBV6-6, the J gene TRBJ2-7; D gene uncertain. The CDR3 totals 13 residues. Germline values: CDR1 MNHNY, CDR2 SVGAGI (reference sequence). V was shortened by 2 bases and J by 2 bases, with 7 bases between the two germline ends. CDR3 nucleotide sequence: TGTGCCAGCAGTTACAGGCAGGCCTACGAGCAGTACTTC. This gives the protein CASSYRQAYEQYF.

The CDR3, as DNA: TGTGCCAGTCGAGCCCCTGGGGGGAAAAATGAGCAGTTCTTC. This translates into CASRAPGGKNEQFF. The genes are TRBV9 and TRBJ2-1, with D possibly matching TRBD2 (6 bases). Germline V gene lookup returns CDR1 SGDLS and CDR2 YYNGEE. V was clipped by 8 bases and J by 7 bases, with 19 bases between them. The CDR3 is 14 amino acids.